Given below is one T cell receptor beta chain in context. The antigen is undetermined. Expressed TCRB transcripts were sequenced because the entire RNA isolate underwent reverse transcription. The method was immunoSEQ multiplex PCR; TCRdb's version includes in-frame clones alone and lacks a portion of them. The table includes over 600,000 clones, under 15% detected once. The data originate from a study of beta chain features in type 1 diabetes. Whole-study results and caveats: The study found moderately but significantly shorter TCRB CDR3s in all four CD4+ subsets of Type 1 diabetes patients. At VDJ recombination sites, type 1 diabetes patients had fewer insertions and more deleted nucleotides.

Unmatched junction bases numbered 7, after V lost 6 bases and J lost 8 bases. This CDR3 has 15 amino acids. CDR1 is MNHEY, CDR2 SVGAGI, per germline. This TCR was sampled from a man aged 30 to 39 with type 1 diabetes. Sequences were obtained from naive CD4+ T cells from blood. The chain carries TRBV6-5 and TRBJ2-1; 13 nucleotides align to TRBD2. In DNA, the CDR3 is TGTGCCAGCAGCTCCGGGACTAGCGGGGTAGATGAGCAGTTCTTC. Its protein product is CASSSGTSGVDEQFF.